One and the same sample provided the 8 T cell receptor beta chains below, sequenced in a study of blood T cell repertoires in COVID-19. Assay used: immunoSEQ multiplex PCR; TCRdb lists only in-frame clones, some missing. The sample has about 170,000 clones; approximately 80% are singletons. Sequences were obtained from peripheral blood. These receptors were taken from a woman older than 75 with COVID-19, enrolled during active disease.

The chain employs TRBV19 and TRBJ2-7, with D maybe TRBD1 (5 bases). In germline, CDR1 is LNHDA, CDR2 SQIVND (reference sequence). Trimming took off 1 base at V and 8 bases at J, with 18 bases between the two ends. CDR3 length equals 15 residues. The CDR3 coding sequence is TGTGCCAGTAGTATAGGGGGCCGAACCAGGCATAAGCAGTACTTC. This sequence encodes CASSIGGRTRHKQYF.

The chain combines TRBV18 with TRBJ1-1, with 11 bases lining up with TRBD1. Trimming cost V 5 bases and J 2 bases; bases outside gene matches: 4. CDR3 length: 15 amino acids. CDR1 and CDR2 from the germline V gene are KGHSH and LQKENI. In nucleotides, the CDR3 is TGTGCCAGCTCATTCGGGACAGGGGGAAACACTGAAGCTTTCTTT. Encoded protein: CASSFGTGGNTEAFF.

Only a few counts were recorded for this clone. The junction shows a germline mismatch at one end, possibly a read error. The V and J genes are TRBV11-2 and TRBJ2-7; 15 nucleotides align to TRBD2. Germline CDR1 SGHAT, CDR2 FQNNGV. The CDR3 covers 15 residues. The CDR3 region is CASSLGGLAGGLSDF. In DNA, the CDR3 is TGTGCCAGCAGCTTAGGTGGACTAGCGGGGGGGCTCTCAGACTTC.

This clone was detected a few times. V usage is TRBV5-1 and J usage is TRBJ1-3; no clear D gene. The CDR3 sequence is 14 residues long. In germline, CDR1 is SGHRS, CDR2 YFSETQ. V lost 6 bases and J 3 bases, leaving 13 bases between the germline ends. CDR3 sequence: CASTPDGSGNTIYF. In DNA form, the CDR3 reads TGCGCCAGCACCCCGGACGGGAGTGGAAACACCATATATTTT.

The rearrangement links TRBV5-4 to TRBJ2-7; D may be TRBD1 (5 bases). Germline loops: CDR1 SGHNT, CDR2 YYREEE (reference sequence). The CDR3 covers 14 residues. V lost 2 bases and J lost 2, with 11 bases in between. As DNA, the CDR3 is TGTGCCAGCAGCTTAGGCCAGGGTCCCTACGAGCAGTACTTC. Translating gives CASSLGQGPYEQYF.

The J gene is TRBJ2-6, the V gene TRBV4-1, with TRBD2 as a possible D gene (5 bases). Germline-derived CDR1 and CDR2 are MGHRA and YSYEKL. The CDR3 has 18 amino acids. Deletions cut 0 bases from V and 0 bases from J, with 12 bases between. CDR3 protein: CASSQDRGFDSGANVLTF. CDR3 bases: TGCGCCAGCAGCCAAGATCGGGGTTTCGACTCTGGGGCCAACGTCCTGACTTTC.

CDR3 DNA sequence: TGTGCCAGCAGTTACTTGGGACTCAATCAGCCCCAGCATTTT. It codes for CASSYLGLNQPQHF. The chain links TRBV6-5 to TRBJ1-5; maybe TRBD1 (5 bases). The CDR3 totals 14 residues. Trimming removed 1 base at V and 3 bases at J, with 7 bases between. CDR1 is MNHEY, CDR2 SVGAGI, per germline.

The rearrangement joins TRBV14 to TRBJ2-1, with 7 bases aligning to TRBD1. Germline V gene data show CDR1 as SGHDN and CDR2 as FVKESK. CDR3 length: 15 residues. The J segment lost 3 bases and the V segment lost 4 bases, leaving 6 bases of the junction unmatched. The CDR3 DNA reads TGTGCCAGCAGCCCCCGGGACAGATACTACAATGAGCAGTTCTTC. This gives the protein CASSPRDRYYNEQFF.